The source of this T cell receptor (beta chain) is a study of blood T cells in healthy people across ages. General observations from the study: Observed TCR beta diversity showed a strong correlation with the percentage of naive T cells as measured by flow cytometry.

As for this clonotype: Its target is unknown.

The use of a sample-barcoded 5' primer and a J-beta primer mix characterized a second PCR of about 6 to 11 cycles. MiXCR, run by TCRdb on the 5' RACE reads, gives a single entry per CDR3 protein. Among more than 800,000 distinct CDR3 sequences listed, 40% to 45% were seen once. CDR1 is MGHRA, CDR2 YSYEKL, per germline. Between the trimmed V and J ends, which lost 0 bases and 5 bases, there was a span of 13 bases. This CDR3 is built from 15 residues. The source material was blood. The clonotype originates from a woman aged 60-70 years in good health. This chain joins TRBV4-1 and TRBJ2-5; D is unclear. The CDR3 spells CASSQDRSLRETQYF. The CDR3 coding sequence is TGCGCCAGCAGCCAAGATCGCAGCCTAAGGGAGACCCAGTACTTC.